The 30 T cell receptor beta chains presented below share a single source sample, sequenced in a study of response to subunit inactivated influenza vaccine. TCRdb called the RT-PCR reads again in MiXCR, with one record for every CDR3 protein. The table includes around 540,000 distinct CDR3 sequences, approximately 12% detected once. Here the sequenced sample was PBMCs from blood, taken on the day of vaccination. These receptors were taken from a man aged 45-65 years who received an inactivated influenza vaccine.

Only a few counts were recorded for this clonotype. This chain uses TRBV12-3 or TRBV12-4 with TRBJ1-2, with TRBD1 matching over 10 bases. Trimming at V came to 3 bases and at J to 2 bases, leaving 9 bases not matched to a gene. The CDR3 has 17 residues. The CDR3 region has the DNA TGTGCCAGCAGTTTGTCGGGACAGGGGTCCCTCAACTATGGCTACACCTTC. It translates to CASSLSGQGSLNYGYTF.

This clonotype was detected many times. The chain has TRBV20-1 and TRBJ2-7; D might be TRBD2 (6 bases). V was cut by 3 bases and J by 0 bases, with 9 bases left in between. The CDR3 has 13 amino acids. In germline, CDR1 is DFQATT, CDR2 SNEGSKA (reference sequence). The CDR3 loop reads CSASGGISYEQYF. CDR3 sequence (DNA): TGCAGTGCTAGTGGGGGGATCTCCTACGAGCAGTACTTC.

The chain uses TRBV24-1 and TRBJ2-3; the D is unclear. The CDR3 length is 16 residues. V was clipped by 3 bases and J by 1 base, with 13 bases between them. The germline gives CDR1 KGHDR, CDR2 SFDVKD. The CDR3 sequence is CATSDRQTPGTDTQYF. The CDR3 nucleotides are TGTGCCACCAGTGATCGTCAGACCCCTGGCACAGATACGCAGTATTTT.

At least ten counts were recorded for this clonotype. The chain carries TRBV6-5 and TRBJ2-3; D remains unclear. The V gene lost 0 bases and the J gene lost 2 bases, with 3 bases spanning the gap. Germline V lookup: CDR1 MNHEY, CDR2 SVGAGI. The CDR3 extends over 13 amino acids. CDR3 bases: TGTGCCAGCAGTTACTCGATCACAGATACGCAGTATTTT. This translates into CASSYSITDTQYF.

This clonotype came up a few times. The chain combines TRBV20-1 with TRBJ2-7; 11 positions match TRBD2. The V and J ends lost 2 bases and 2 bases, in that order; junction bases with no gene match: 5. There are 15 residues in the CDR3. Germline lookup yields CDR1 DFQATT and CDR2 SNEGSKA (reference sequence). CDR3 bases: TGCAGTGCTAGACGGACTAGCGGGCGGACCTACGAGCAGTACTTC. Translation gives CSARRTSGRTYEQYF.

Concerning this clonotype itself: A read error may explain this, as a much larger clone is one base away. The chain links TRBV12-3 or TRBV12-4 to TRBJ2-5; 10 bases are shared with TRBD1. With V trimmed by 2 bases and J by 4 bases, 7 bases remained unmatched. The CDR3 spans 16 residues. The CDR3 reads CASSLLATGGGETQYF. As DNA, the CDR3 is TGTGCCAGCAGTTTACTCGCGACAGGGGGCGGAGAGACCCAGTACTTC.

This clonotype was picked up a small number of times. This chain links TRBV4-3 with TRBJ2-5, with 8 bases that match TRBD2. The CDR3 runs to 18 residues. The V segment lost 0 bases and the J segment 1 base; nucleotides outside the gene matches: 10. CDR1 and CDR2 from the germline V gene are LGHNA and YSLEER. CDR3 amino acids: CASSQDRGLAGFQETQYF. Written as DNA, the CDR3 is TGCGCCAGCAGCCAAGATCGCGGCCTAGCGGGTTTCCAAGAGACCCAGTACTTC.

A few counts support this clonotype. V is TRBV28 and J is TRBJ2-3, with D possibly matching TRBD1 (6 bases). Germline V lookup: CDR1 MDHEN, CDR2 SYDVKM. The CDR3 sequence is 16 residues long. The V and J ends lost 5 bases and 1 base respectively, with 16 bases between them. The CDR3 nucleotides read TGTGCCAGCAGTACGTACAGGGCAGTACGCACAGATACGCAGTATTTT. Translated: CASSTYRAVRTDTQYF.

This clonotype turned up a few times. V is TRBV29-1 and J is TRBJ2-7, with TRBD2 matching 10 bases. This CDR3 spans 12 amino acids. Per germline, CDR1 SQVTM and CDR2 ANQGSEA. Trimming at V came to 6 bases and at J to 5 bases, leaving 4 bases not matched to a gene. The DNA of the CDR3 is TGCAGCGTAGGAGGACTAGCGGACGAGCAGTACTTC. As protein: CSVGGLADEQYF.

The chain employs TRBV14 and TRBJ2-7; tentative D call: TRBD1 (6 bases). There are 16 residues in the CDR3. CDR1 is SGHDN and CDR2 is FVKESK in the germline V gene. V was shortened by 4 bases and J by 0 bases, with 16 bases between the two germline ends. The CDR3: CASSPAGDRSSYEQYF. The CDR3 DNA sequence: TGTGCCAGCAGCCCCGCAGGGGACCGGTCCTCCTACGAGCAGTACTTC.

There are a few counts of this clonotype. CDR3 in DNA: TGCAGTGCTTCATCACCCAGGGGCAACATGAACACTGAAGCTTTCTTT. It yields the protein CSASSPRGNMNTEAFF. The chain uses TRBV20-1 and TRBJ1-1, with D perhaps matching TRBD1 (6 bases). Trimming pared 5 bases from V and 0 bases from J, leaving 19 bases between. This CDR3 region has 16 residues. Germline-derived CDR1 and CDR2 are DFQATT and SNEGSKA (reference sequence).

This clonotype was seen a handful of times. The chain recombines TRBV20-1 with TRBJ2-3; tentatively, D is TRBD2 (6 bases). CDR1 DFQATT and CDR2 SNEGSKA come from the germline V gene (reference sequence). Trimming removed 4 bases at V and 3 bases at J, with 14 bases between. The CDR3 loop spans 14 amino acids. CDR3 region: CSATDRGRTDTQYF. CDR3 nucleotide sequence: TGCAGTGCTACAGACCGGGGGAGGACAGATACGCAGTATTTT.

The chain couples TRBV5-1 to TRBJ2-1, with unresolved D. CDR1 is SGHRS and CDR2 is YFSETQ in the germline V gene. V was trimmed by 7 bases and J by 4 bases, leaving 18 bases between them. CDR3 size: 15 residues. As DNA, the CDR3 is TGCGCCAGCCACGTGTCGTGGACGACATACAATGAGCAGTTCTTC. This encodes CASHVSWTTYNEQFF.

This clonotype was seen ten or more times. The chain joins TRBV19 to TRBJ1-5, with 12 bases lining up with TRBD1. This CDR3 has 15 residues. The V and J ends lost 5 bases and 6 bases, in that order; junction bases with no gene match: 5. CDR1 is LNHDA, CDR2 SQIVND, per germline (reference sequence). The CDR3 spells CASSPGQGARQPQHF. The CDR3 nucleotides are TGTGCCAGTAGTCCGGGACAGGGGGCGCGTCAGCCCCAGCATTTT.

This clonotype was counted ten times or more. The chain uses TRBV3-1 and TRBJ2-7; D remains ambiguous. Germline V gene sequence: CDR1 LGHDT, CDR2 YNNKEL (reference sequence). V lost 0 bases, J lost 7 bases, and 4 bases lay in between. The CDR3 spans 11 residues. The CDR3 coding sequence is TGTGCCAGCAGCCAAGATTGGGAGCAGTACTTC. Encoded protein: CASSQDWEQYF.

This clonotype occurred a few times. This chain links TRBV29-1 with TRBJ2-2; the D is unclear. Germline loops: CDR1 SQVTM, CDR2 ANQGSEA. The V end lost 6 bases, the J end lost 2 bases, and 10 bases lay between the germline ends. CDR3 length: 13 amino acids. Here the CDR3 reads CSVNHKNTGELFF. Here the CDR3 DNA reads TGCAGCGTGAACCACAAAAACACCGGGGAGCTGTTTTTT.

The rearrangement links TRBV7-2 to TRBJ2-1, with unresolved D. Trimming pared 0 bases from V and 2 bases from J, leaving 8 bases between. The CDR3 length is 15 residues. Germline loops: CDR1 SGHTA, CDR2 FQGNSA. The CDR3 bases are TGTGCCAGCAGCTTAGCGGATGCTCCCTACAATGAGCAGTTCTTC. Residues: CASSLADAPYNEQFF.

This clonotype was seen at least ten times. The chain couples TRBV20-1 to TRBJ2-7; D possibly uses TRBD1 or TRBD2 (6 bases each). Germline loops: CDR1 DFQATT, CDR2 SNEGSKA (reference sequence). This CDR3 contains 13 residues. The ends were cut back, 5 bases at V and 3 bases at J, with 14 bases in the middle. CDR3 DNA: TGCAGTGCTCCCCTAGGGGGGCTCTACGAGCAGTACTTC. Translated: CSAPLGGLYEQYF.

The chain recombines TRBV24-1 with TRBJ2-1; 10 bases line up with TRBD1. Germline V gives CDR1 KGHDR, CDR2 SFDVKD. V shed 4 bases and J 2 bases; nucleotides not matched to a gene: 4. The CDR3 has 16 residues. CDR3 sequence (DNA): TGTGCCACCAGTGAGTCTGGACAGGGGGCCTACAATGAGCAGTTCTTC. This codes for CATSESGQGAYNEQFF.

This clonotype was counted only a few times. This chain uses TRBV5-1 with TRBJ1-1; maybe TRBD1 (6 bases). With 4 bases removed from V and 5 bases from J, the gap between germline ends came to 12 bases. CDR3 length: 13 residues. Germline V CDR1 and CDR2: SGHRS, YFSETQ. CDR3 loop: CASSVDSRTEAFF. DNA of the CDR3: TGCGCCAGCAGCGTGGACAGTCGGACTGAAGCTTTCTTT.

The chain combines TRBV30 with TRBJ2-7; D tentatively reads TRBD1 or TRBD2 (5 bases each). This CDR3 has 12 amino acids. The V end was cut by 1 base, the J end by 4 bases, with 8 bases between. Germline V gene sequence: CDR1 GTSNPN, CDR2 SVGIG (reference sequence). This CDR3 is CAWSGDGYEQYF. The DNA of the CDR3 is TGTGCCTGGAGTGGGGACGGGTACGAGCAGTACTTC.

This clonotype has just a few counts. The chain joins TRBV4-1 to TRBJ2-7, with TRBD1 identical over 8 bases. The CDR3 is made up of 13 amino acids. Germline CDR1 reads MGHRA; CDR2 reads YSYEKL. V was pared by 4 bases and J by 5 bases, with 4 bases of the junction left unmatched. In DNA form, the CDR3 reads TGCGCCAGCAGCCCACAGACAGGGGACGAGCAGTACTTC. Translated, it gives CASSPQTGDEQYF.

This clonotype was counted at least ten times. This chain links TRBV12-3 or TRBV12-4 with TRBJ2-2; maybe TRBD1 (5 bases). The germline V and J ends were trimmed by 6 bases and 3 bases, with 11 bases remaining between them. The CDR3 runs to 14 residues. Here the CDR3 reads CASRRQIYTGELFF. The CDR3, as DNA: TGTGCCAGCAGGCGACAGATATACACCGGGGAGCTGTTTTTT.

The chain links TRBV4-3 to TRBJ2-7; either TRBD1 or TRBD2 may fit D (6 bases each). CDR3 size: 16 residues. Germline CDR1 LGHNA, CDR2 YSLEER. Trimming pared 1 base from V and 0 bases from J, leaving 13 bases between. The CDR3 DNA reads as TGCGCCAGCAGCCAAGTTGGGGGGCGCAGCTCCTACGAGCAGTACTTC. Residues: CASSQVGGRSSYEQYF.

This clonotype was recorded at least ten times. The CDR3 here is CASTSSYEQYF. The CDR3 bases are TGTGCCAGCACTAGCTCCTACGAGCAGTACTTC. The chain uses TRBV6-2 or TRBV6-3 and TRBJ2-7; no firm D call. V lost 7 bases and J lost 0, with 4 bases in between. This CDR3 comprises 11 residues. Germline CDR1 and CDR2: MNHEY and SVGEGT.

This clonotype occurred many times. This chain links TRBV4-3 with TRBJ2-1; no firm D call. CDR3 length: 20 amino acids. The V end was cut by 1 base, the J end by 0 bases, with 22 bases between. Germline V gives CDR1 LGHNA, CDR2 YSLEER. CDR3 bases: TGCGCCAGCAGCCAAGTCCATCTAGTGGTAGGTTCGAGCTCCTACAATGAGCAGTTCTTC. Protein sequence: CASSQVHLVVGSSSYNEQFF.

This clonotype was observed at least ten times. The CDR3 region has the DNA TGTGCCAGCAGCGGACGGGACAGGCCTGGCTCCTACGAGCAGTACTTC. This encodes CASSGRDRPGSYEQYF. V is TRBV3-1 and J is TRBJ2-7, with 8 positions matching TRBD1. V lost 5 bases to trimming and J lost 0 bases; unmatched junction nucleotides: 9. Germline assignment: CDR1 LGHDT and CDR2 YNNKEL (reference sequence). CDR3 length: 16 residues.

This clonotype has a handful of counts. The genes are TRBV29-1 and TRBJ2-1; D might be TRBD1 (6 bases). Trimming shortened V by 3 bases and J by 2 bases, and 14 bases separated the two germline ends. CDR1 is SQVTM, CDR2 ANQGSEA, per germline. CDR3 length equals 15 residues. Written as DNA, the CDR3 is TGCAGCGTTGACGGGGACATCCGACCCTACAATGAGCAGTTCTTC. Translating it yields CSVDGDIRPYNEQFF.

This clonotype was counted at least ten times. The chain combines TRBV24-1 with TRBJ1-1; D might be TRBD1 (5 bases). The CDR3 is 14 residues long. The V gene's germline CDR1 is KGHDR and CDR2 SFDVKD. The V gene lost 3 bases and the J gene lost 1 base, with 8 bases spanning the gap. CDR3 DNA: TGTGCCACCAGTGATGGACATTGGAACACTGAAGCTTTCTTT. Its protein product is CATSDGHWNTEAFF.

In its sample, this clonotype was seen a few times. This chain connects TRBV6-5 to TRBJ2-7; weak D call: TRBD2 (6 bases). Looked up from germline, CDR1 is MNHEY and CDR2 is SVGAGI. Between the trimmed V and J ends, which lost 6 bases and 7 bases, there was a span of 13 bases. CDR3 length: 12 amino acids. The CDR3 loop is CASSQRGLEQYF. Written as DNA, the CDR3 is TGTGCCAGCAGCCAACGGGGGTTAGAGCAGTACTTC.